The 15 T cell receptor beta chains reported below all come from one sample, sequenced in a study of blood T cell repertoires in COVID-19. TCRdb keeps only in-frame clones here, not all; method: immunoSEQ multiplex PCR. The data hold some 200,000 clones, with 85% to 90% observed a single time. The sequenced material came from peripheral blood. These receptors all stem from a woman aged 45-60 years with acute or convalescent COVID-19.

The rearrangement links TRBV18 to TRBJ2-1; 10 bases fit TRBD2. This CDR3 is 16 amino acids long. In germline, CDR1 is KGHSH, CDR2 LQKENI. The V gene end was trimmed by 4 bases and the J gene end by 9 bases; junction bases not matched to a gene: 12. DNA for the CDR3: TGTGCCAGCTCACTGAAAGCGTCTAGCGGGAGCCGTGAGCAGTTCTTC. Its protein is CASSLKASSGSREQFF.

The genes are TRBV19 and TRBJ2-7; a weak D match, TRBD1 (6 bases). The length of the CDR3 is 15 residues. Germline V lookup: CDR1 LNHDA, CDR2 SQIVND (reference sequence). The V and J ends lost 4 bases and 0 bases respectively, with 13 bases between them. The CDR3 here is CASSTLGQSSYEQYF. DNA for the CDR3: TGTGCCAGTAGTACCTTAGGACAGAGCTCCTACGAGCAGTACTTC.

This clone has only a few counts. The rearrangement uses TRBV30 and TRBJ2-1; TRBD1 matches at 8 bases. CDR1 and CDR2 (germline): GTSNPN, SVGIG (reference sequence). This CDR3 region has 14 residues. V shed 4 bases and J 9 bases; nucleotides not matched to a gene: 11. The CDR3 loop is CAWTKRQGIIEQFF. The CDR3, as DNA: TGTGCCTGGACGAAAAGACAGGGGATCATTGAGCAGTTCTTC.

As to this clone: The sample carries other DNA sequences with the same CDR3. The genes are TRBV4-3 and TRBJ2-7; TRBD2 might be the D (5 bases). The CDR3 extends over 14 amino acids. Trimming shortened V by 0 bases and J by 2 bases, and 8 bases separated the two germline ends. The germline gives CDR1 LGHNA, CDR2 YSLEER. The DNA of the CDR3 is TGCGCCAGCAGCCAAGATCCCGGGACCTACGAGCAGTACTTC. The encoded protein is CASSQDPGTYEQYF.

The J gene is TRBJ1-4, the V gene TRBV19; D is perhaps TRBD1 (6 bases). Trimming took 2 bases from V and 8 from J, leaving 12 bases between them. CDR1 and CDR2 (germline): LNHDA, SQIVND (reference sequence). This CDR3 spans 14 amino acids. The CDR3 is CASSITGISEKLFF. CDR3 DNA sequence: TGTGCCAGTAGTATAACAGGGATTTCAGAAAAACTGTTTTTT. Supplemented by reference TRBV19 and TRBJ1-4, the full variable domain reads DGGITQSPKYLFRKEGQNVTLSCEQNLNHDAMYWYRQDPGQGLRLIYYSQIVNDFQKGDIAEGYSVSREKKESFPLTVTSAQKNPTAFYLCASSITGISEKLFFGSGTQLSVL.

This chain joins TRBV19 and TRBJ2-3, with 9 bases that match TRBD2. J lost 1 base, V lost 4 bases, and 3 bases had no gene match. The CDR3 consists of 15 residues. Germline V gene lookup returns CDR1 LNHDA and CDR2 SQIVND (reference sequence). This CDR3 is CASSTIAGGTDTQYF. The CDR3 DNA sequence: TGTGCCAGTAGTACTATAGCGGGGGGCACAGATACGCAGTATTTT. The variable domain in full, completed from reference TRBV19 and TRBJ2-3, reads DGGITQSPKYLFRKEGQNVTLSCEQNLNHDAMYWYRQDPGQGLRLIYYSQIVNDFQKGDIAEGYSVSREKKESFPLTVTSAQKNPTAFYLCASSTIAGGTDTQYFGPGTRLTVL.

The count of this clone is one. V usage is TRBV5-4 and J usage is TRBJ2-1; the match to TRBD1 covers 7 bases. The V segment lost 0 bases and the J segment 4 bases; nucleotides outside the gene matches: 4. This CDR3 has 15 amino acids. Germline CDR1 is SGHNT and CDR2 is YYREEE (reference sequence). CDR3 nucleotides: TGTGCCAGCAGCTTGGAACAGGGGCGTTACAATGAGCAGTTCTTC. As protein: CASSLEQGRYNEQFF.

This clone was seen more than once but under ten times. V usage is TRBV9 and J usage is TRBJ2-1, with 7 bases that match TRBD1. Germline V gene lookup returns CDR1 SGDLS and CDR2 YYNGEE. V was clipped by 3 bases and J by 7 bases; unmatched bases: 1. This CDR3 is 12 amino acids long. Here the CDR3 reads CASSAGGNEQFF. CDR3 nucleotide sequence: TGTGCCAGCAGCGCAGGGGGTAATGAGCAGTTCTTC.

This clone was observed a few times. This chain connects TRBV14 to TRBJ2-1; 12 nucleotides line up with TRBD2. Germline V lookup: CDR1 SGHDN, CDR2 FVKESK. The trim removed 4 bases at V and 7 bases at J, leaving 5 bases unmatched. CDR3 size: 15 residues. CDR3 region: CASSPGTSGHNEQFF. The CDR3 DNA follows: TGTGCCAGCAGCCCCGGGACTAGCGGGCATAATGAGCAGTTCTTC.

The rearrangement links TRBV15 to TRBJ2-5, with 9 positions matching TRBD2. V lost 1 base to trimming and J lost 7 bases; unmatched junction nucleotides: 16. The CDR3 length is 18 residues. The germline CDR1 and CDR2 sequences are LNHNV and YYDKDF (reference sequence). CDR3 region: CATSRGGRASGMEGTQYF. The CDR3 DNA reads as TGTGCCACCAGCAGAGGGGGGCGGGCTAGCGGGATGGAGGGGACCCAGTACTTC.

V and J are TRBV10-3 and TRBJ1-3; D unclear. The CDR3 loop spans 14 amino acids. The V gene lost 4 bases and the J gene lost 0 bases, with 7 bases spanning the gap. In germline, CDR1 is ENHRY, CDR2 SYGVKD. The CDR3: CAISAESSGNTIYF. CDR3 bases: TGTGCCATCAGTGCGGAGAGCTCTGGAAACACCATATATTTT.

This chain joins TRBV7-2 and TRBJ1-1; D is possibly TRBD1 (5 bases). CDR3 length: 14 residues. V was pared by 2 bases and J by 4 bases, with 11 bases between. Germline CDR1 reads SGHTA; CDR2 reads FQGNSA. CDR3 in DNA: TGTGCCAGCAGCTTAATGGGAGGGGCCACTGAAGCTTTCTTT. It codes for CASSLMGGATEAFF. The variable domain in full, with the rest retrieved from reference TRBV7-2 and TRBJ1-1, is GAGVSQSPSNKVTEKGKDVELRCDPISGHTALYWYRQSLGQGLEFLIYFQGNSAPDKSGLPSDRFSAERTGGSVSTLTIQRTQQEDSAVYLCASSLMGGATEAFFGQGTRLTVV.

The chain joins TRBV24-1 to TRBJ2-5; a possible D gene is TRBD1 (6 bases). Trimming shortened V by 4 bases and J by 5 bases, and 13 bases separated the two germline ends. Germline lookup yields CDR1 KGHDR and CDR2 SFDVKD. The CDR3 is made up of 14 amino acids. The DNA of the CDR3 is TGTGCCACCAGTGAGGGGAACCAGGGGGAGACCCAGTACTTC. Translating it yields CATSEGNQGETQYF.

The CDR3: CASSLQAPGVEAFF. The DNA for the CDR3 is TGTGCCAGCAGCTTACAGGCCCCGGGAGTTGAAGCTTTCTTT. The chain has TRBV7-9 and TRBJ1-1; D gene uncertain. V lost 2 bases, J lost 7 bases, and 14 bases lay in between. In germline, CDR1 is SEHNR, CDR2 FQNEAQ (reference sequence). The CDR3 runs to 14 residues.

V usage is TRBV3-1 (or the pseudogene TRBV3-2) and J usage is TRBJ1-1, with TRBD1 identical over 8 bases. The CDR3 is 14 residues long. After removal of 5 bases from V and 2 bases from J, the junction contained 4 bases not matched to a gene. Germline CDR1 LGHDT, CDR2 YNNKEL (reference sequence). Here the CDR3 reads CASSFGTGNTEAFF. CDR3 DNA sequence: TGTGCCAGCAGCTTCGGGACAGGAAACACTGAAGCTTTCTTT.